Below, 25 T cell receptor beta chains from the same sample are listed, as sequenced in a study of T cell changes during pregnancy in multiple sclerosis (dated by TCRdb to between 2019 and 2020). The library was prepared using the immunoSEQ multiplex PCR assay. Sourced from immuneACCESS, this table was stored by TCRdb with only in-frame sequences that have V and J called. A share of the clones is absent; for the studies checked, an unresolved V gene accounts for under half, and the remainder has no known explanation. The sample profile shows some 96,000 clones; around 93% of them were found once. The ten most abundant clones make up 1.9% of the sample. The material sequenced was peripheral blood, taken after pregnancy. The receptor source for this set is a female donor with multiple sclerosis, enrolled in a pregnancy study.

J is TRBJ2-7 and V is TRBV5-1; 7 bases fit TRBD1. Germline-derived CDR1 and CDR2 are SGHRS and YFSETQ. The CDR3 has 14 residues. V dropped 3 bases and J dropped 2; count of bases not matched to a gene: 5. CDR3 protein: CASSSRDSTYEQYF. In nucleotides, the CDR3 is TGCGCCAGCAGCTCCCGGGACAGTACCTACGAGCAGTACTTC.

The gene calls are TRBV7-3 and TRBJ2-1, with TRBD2 matching 9 bases. The V segment lost 3 bases and the J segment 6 bases; nucleotides outside the gene matches: 6. Germline CDR1 SGHTA, CDR2 FQGTGA. This CDR3 contains 15 residues. The CDR3 is CASSLMAGGPNEQFF. DNA for the CDR3: TGTGCCAGCAGCTTGATGGCGGGGGGGCCCAATGAGCAGTTCTTC.

V and J are TRBV5-1 and TRBJ2-1, with D uncertain. The CDR3 length is 17 residues. From germline, CDR1 is SGHRS and CDR2 YFSETQ. Trimming pared 2 bases from V and 7 bases from J, leaving 22 bases between. The CDR3 DNA is TGCGCCAGCAGCTTTGGGCATAGTAAACCGTCGAAGAATGAGCAGTTCTTC. Translating it yields CASSFGHSKPSKNEQFF.

The rearrangement joins TRBV6-6 to TRBJ2-7; 8 bases agree with TRBD2. Germline loops: CDR1 MNHNY, CDR2 SVGAGI (reference sequence). CDR3 size: 15 residues. V gave up 0 bases and J gave up 5 bases; unmatched junction bases: 6. The CDR3 DNA follows: TGTGCCAGCAGTTACTCTCGGGGGACTAGGGACGAGCAGTACTTC. Its protein is CASSYSRGTRDEQYF.

This clone was observed a single time. This chain uses TRBV7-6 with TRBJ2-1, with a possible D match to TRBD2 (5 bases). The V end was cut by 0 bases, the J end by 4 bases, with 16 bases between. CDR3 size: 17 residues. From germline, CDR1 is SGHVS and CDR2 FNYEAQ. This chain's CDR3 is CASSLALRGRGYNEQFF. Written as DNA, the CDR3 is TGTGCCAGCAGCTTAGCGCTTCGAGGAAGAGGGTACAATGAGCAGTTCTTC.

The chain employs TRBV6-5 and TRBJ1-2; a possible D gene is TRBD1 (6 bases). V lost 5 bases and J 2 bases, leaving 12 bases between the germline ends. The CDR3 runs to 14 residues. Germline values: CDR1 MNHEY, CDR2 SVGAGI. For the CDR3, the DNA is TGTGCCAGCAGTCGGGACACAGTAAACTATGGCTACACCTTC. Its protein product is CASSRDTVNYGYTF.

CDR3 sequence: CASSELGHLNQPQHF. For the CDR3, the DNA is TGTGCCAGCAGTGAGCTGGGACACCTGAATCAGCCCCAGCATTTT. The V gene is TRBV6-1, the J gene TRBJ1-5, with a tentative D call TRBD1 (6 bases). The V gene's germline CDR1 is MNHNS and CDR2 SASEGT. The CDR3 is 15 residues long. The V gene lost 3 bases and the J gene lost 4 bases, with 13 bases spanning the gap.

The rearrangement joins TRBV9 to TRBJ2-3; a weak D match, TRBD2 (6 bases). V shed 4 bases and J shed 2 bases, with 14 bases lying between them. Germline loops: CDR1 SGDLS, CDR2 YYNGEE. This CDR3 is 15 amino acids long. The CDR3 nucleotides read TGTGCCAGCAGCATTATAGCGGCTACCACAGATACGCAGTATTTT. This gives the protein CASSIIAATTDTQYF.

DNA for the CDR3: TGTGCCAGCAGCTTGTTTCTAGCGGGAGTCCAAAATGAGCAGTTCTTC. Its protein is CASSLFLAGVQNEQFF. This sequence joins TRBV7-8 and TRBJ2-1; 10 positions agree with TRBD2. The V gene end was trimmed by 3 bases and the J gene end by 7 bases; junction bases not matched to a gene: 9. CDR1 and CDR2 (germline): SGHVS, FQNEAQ. The CDR3 runs 16 residues.

The chain is built from TRBV27 and TRBJ1-1; D unresolved. Germline V gives CDR1 MNHEY, CDR2 SMNVEV (reference sequence). The CDR3 sequence is 13 residues long. V lost 0 bases, J lost 4 bases, and 6 bases lay in between. The CDR3 bases are TGTGCCAGCAGTTTATCGACGGGCACTGAAGCTTTCTTT. Its translation: CASSLSTGTEAFF.

This chain connects TRBV29-1 to TRBJ2-6; D gene ambiguous. The CDR3 covers 12 residues. Trimming removed 6 bases at V and 1 base at J, with 4 bases between. Germline lookup yields CDR1 SQVTM and CDR2 ANQGSEA. The chain's CDR3 is CSVESGANVLTF. The CDR3 DNA reads TGCAGCGTAGAGTCTGGGGCCAACGTCCTGACTTTC.

The chain uses TRBV28 and TRBJ2-7, with a possible D match to TRBD2 (6 bases). Trimming took 7 bases from V and 4 from J, leaving 20 bases between them. The CDR3 sequence is 15 residues long. The V gene's germline CDR1 is MDHEN and CDR2 SYDVKM. CDR3 sequence (DNA): TGTGCCAGCACCACCGTACCGGGAGATAAGTACGAGCAGTACTTC. It is translated as CASTTVPGDKYEQYF.

The rearrangement joins TRBV6-5 to TRBJ1-1; D might be TRBD1 (5 bases). Deletions cut 4 bases from V and 1 base from J, with 13 bases between. The CDR3 is made up of 15 amino acids. Germline assignment: CDR1 MNHEY and CDR2 SVGAGI. This CDR3 reads CASSSLGGRNTEAFF. The CDR3 region has the DNA TGTGCCAGCAGTTCCCTTGGGGGGAGGAACACTGAAGCTTTCTTT.

In its sample, this clone was seen a few times. V is TRBV6-5 and J is TRBJ1-1; no definite D call. Trimming shortened V by 5 bases and J by 3 bases, and 7 bases separated the two germline ends. The germline V gene has CDR1 MNHEY and CDR2 SVGAGI. The CDR3 consists of 12 residues. CDR3 region: CASSPGYTEAFF. The CDR3, as DNA: TGTGCCAGCAGTCCCGGTTACACTGAAGCTTTCTTT.

This chain uses TRBV5-1 with TRBJ1-1; 8 bases fit TRBD1. V trimming: 3 bases; J trimming: 3 bases; junction bases outside the gene matches: 4. The CDR3 loop spans 14 amino acids. CDR1 is SGHRS and CDR2 is YFSETQ in the germline V gene. The CDR3 region is CASSSGQVYTEAFF. The CDR3 coding sequence is TGCGCCAGCAGCTCGGGACAGGTTTACACTGAAGCTTTCTTT.

The chain combines TRBV5-1 with TRBJ1-3; 9 positions match TRBD1. Per germline, CDR1 SGHRS and CDR2 YFSETQ. V dropped 4 bases and J dropped 6; count of bases not matched to a gene: 8. The CDR3 sequence is 15 residues long. In DNA form, the CDR3 reads TGCGCCAGCAGCCTTAAGACAGGGGGGGAAAACACCATATATTTT. Its translation is CASSLKTGGENTIYF. Drawing the rest from reference TRBV5-1 and TRBJ1-3, the complete variable domain is KAGVTQTPRYLIKTRGQQVTLSCSPISGHRSVSWYQQTPGQGLQFLFEYFSETQRNKGNFPGRFSGRQFSNSRSEMNVSTLELGDSALYLCASSLKTGGENTIYFGEGSWLTVV.

This chain connects TRBV6-5 to TRBJ1-1, with TRBD1 matching 7 bases. With 6 bases clipped from V and 0 bases from J, the junction kept 1 base outside the gene matches. CDR1 is MNHEY, CDR2 SVGAGI, per germline. The CDR3 has 13 residues. The CDR3 region is CASRQGVNTEAFF. In nucleotides, the CDR3 is TGTGCCAGCAGGCAGGGGGTGAACACTGAAGCTTTCTTT.

This chain links TRBV19 with TRBJ1-5, with TRBD1 matching 9 bases. V was pared by 5 bases and J by 7 bases, with 6 bases of the junction left unmatched. The V gene's germline CDR1 is LNHDA and CDR2 SQIVND (reference sequence). The CDR3 is 14 residues long. The CDR3 nucleotides read TGTGCCAGTAGTCAGGGACAGGGTTGGCAGCCCCAGCATTTT. Amino acids: CASSQGQGWQPQHF.

The chain recombines TRBV19 with TRBJ1-5; 7 bases map to TRBD1. Germline lookup yields CDR1 LNHDA and CDR2 SQIVND (reference sequence). V was clipped by 3 bases and J by 3 bases; unmatched bases: 5. The CDR3 is made up of 15 amino acids. In DNA form, the CDR3 reads TGTGCCAGTAGTATCCGACAGGGTTCCAATCAGCCCCAGCATTTT. Its translation is CASSIRQGSNQPQHF.

This chain links TRBV11-3 with TRBJ1-1; D gene uncertain. V lost 1 base and J lost 6, with 12 bases in between. The CDR3 is 14 amino acids. Germline assignment: CDR1 SGHNT and CDR2 YENEEA. The DNA of the CDR3 is TGTGCCAGCAGCTTAGCCCGTTTGGGCGCTGAAGCTTTCTTT. It translates to CASSLARLGAEAFF.

The chain recombines TRBV11-2 with TRBJ2-7, with 7 positions matching TRBD1. The ends lost 3 bases at V and 0 bases at J; junction bases unmatched: 5. CDR3 length: 15 residues. CDR1 and CDR2 from the germline V gene are SGHAT and FQNNGV. The CDR3 bases are TGTGCCAGCAGCTTTACAGGGGTTAGCTCCTACGAGCAGTACTTC. It specifies CASSFTGVSSYEQYF.

The chain joins TRBV5-6 to TRBJ1-6; D ambiguous. V lost 4 bases and J 10 bases, leaving 15 bases between the germline ends. The CDR3 sequence is 14 residues long. CDR1 and CDR2 (germline): SGHDT, YYEEEE. CDR3: CASSPPVAGSPLHF. The CDR3 DNA sequence: TGTGCCAGCAGCCCCCCCGTGGCGGGCTCACCCCTCCACTTT.

The chain uses TRBV5-6 and TRBJ2-1, with 8 bases matching TRBD2. Losses at the gene ends were 0 bases for V and 2 bases for J; bases not matched to a gene: 4. CDR3 length equals 16 residues. Looked up from germline, CDR1 is SGHDT and CDR2 is YYEEEE. The DNA for the CDR3 is TGTGCCAGCAGCTTGGACGGGGGGGCGACCTACAATGAGCAGTTCTTC. This gives the protein CASSLDGGATYNEQFF.

The rearrangement joins TRBV5-1 to TRBJ2-7; the match to TRBD1 covers 7 bases. CDR1 and CDR2 from the germline V gene are SGHRS and YFSETQ. The CDR3 runs to 15 residues. Trimming cost V 6 bases and J 0 bases; bases outside gene matches: 9. The CDR3 bases are TGCGCCAGCAAACGGGACAGCCGCCCCTCCTACGAGCAGTACTTC. It encodes CASKRDSRPSYEQYF.

The rearrangement joins TRBV9 to TRBJ2-1; 8 bases line up with TRBD2. With V trimmed by 4 bases and J by 2 bases, 5 bases remained unmatched. Per germline, CDR1 SGDLS and CDR2 YYNGEE. The CDR3 is made up of 15 amino acids. The CDR3 here is CASSPGAGAYNEQFF. The CDR3 DNA follows: TGTGCCAGCAGCCCGGGAGCGGGGGCCTACAATGAGCAGTTCTTC.